This T cell receptor beta chain was observed in a study of control samples from healthy donors and cancer patients. Profiled with immunoSEQ multiplex PCR; TCRdb holds only in-frame clones, not every one. The sample lists under 450,000 clones, about 93% occurring once. This CDR3 spans 13 amino acids. Looked up from germline, CDR1 is SGHTA and CDR2 is FQGTGA. Trimming removed 5 bases at V and 7 bases at J, with 11 bases between. The clonotype comes from a man between 40 and 49 years old with head and neck cancer. The genes are TRBV7-3 and TRBJ2-2, with D possibly being TRBD2 (5 bases). Sequencing used PBMCs. CDR3 amino acids: CASSPKGVGELFF. CDR3 DNA: TGTGCCAGCAGCCCAAAGGGAGTCGGGGAGCTGTTTTTT.